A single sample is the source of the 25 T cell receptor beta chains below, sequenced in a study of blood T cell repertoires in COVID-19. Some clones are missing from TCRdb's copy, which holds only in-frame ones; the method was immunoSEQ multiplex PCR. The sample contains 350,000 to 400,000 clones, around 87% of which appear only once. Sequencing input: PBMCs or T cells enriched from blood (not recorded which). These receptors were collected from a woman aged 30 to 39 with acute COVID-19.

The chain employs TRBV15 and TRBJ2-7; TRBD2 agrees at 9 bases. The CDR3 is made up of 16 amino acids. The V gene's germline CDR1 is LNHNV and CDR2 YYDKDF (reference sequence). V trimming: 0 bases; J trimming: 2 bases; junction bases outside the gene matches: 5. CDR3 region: CATSRDRAGGPYEQYF. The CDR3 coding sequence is TGTGCCACCAGCAGAGATCGGGCGGGGGGGCCCTACGAGCAGTACTTC.

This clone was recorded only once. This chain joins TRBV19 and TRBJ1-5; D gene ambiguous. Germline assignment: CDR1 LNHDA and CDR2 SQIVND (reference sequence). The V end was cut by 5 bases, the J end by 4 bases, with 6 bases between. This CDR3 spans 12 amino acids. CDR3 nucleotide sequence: TGTGCCAGTAGTCCAGGTAATCAGCCCCAGCATTTT. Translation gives CASSPGNQPQHF. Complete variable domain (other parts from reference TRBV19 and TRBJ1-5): DGGITQSPKYLFRKEGQNVTLSCEQNLNHDAMYWYRQDPGQGLRLIYYSQIVNDFQKGDIAEGYSVSREKKESFPLTVTSAQKNPTAFYLCASSPGNQPQHFGDGTRLSIL.

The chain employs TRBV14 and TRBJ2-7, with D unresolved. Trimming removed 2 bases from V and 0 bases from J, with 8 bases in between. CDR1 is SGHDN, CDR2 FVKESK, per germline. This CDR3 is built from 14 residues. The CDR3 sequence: CASSQYGHSYEQYF. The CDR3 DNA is TGTGCCAGCAGCCAATACGGTCACTCCTACGAGCAGTACTTC.

As DNA, the CDR3 is TGCGCCAGCAGCCCCAGGGGTGGCAATCAGCCCCAGCATTTT. Translating gives CASSPRGGNQPQHF. This chain connects TRBV4-1 to TRBJ1-5; D is possibly TRBD1 (6 bases). The V end lost 4 bases, the J end lost 2 bases, and 9 bases lay between the germline ends. Per the germline V gene, CDR1 is MGHRA and CDR2 is YSYEKL. This CDR3 has 14 amino acids.

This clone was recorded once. CDR3 nucleotide sequence: TGTGCCAGCTCACCAGGGATAGCGGGGTACAATGAGCAGTTCTTC. This gives the protein CASSPGIAGYNEQFF. The rearrangement uses TRBV18 and TRBJ2-1; 8 bases match TRBD2. V gave up 2 bases and J gave up 4 bases; unmatched junction bases: 4. Germline-derived CDR1 and CDR2 are KGHSH and LQKENI. The CDR3 sequence is 15 residues long.

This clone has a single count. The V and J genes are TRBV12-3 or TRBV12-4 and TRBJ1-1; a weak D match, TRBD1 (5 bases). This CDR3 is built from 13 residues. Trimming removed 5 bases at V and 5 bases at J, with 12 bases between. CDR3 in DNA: TGTGCCAGCAGTGGCGGGGGATTTACTGAAGCTTTCTTT. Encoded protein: CASSGGGFTEAFF.

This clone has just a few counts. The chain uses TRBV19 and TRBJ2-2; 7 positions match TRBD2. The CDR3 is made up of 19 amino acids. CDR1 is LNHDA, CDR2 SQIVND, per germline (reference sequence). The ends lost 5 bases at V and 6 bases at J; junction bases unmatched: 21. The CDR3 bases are TGTGCCAGTAGTGCCTGGGGAGACAGAGCGGGGTTAAGCCCCGGGGAGCTGTTTTTT. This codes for CASSAWGDRAGLSPGELFF.

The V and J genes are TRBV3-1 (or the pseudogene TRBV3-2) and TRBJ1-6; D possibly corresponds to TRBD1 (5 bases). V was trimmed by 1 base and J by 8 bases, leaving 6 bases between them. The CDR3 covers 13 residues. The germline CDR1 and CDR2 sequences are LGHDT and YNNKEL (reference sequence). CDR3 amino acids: CASSQGQYSPLHF. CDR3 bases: TGTGCCAGCAGCCAAGGACAGTATTCACCCCTCCACTTT.

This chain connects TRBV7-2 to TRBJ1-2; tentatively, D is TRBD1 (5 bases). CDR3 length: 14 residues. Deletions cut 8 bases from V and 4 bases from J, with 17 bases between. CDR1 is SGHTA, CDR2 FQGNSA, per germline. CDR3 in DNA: TGTGCCAGCGGACCTTTTCGGGGGACCTATGGCTACACCTTC. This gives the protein CASGPFRGTYGYTF.

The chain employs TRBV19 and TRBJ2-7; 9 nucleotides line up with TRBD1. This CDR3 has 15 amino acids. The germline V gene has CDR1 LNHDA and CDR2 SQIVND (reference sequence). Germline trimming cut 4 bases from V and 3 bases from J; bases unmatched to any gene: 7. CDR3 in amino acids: CASSRDGTGIYEQYF. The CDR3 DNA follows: TGTGCCAGTAGTAGGGACGGGACAGGGATCTACGAGCAGTACTTC.

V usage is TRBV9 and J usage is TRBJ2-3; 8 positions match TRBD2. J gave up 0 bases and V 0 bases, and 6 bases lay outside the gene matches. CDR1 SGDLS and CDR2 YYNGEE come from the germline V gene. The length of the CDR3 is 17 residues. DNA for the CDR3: TGTGCCAGCAGCGTAGGGGCGGGGGGAACTAGCACAGATACGCAGTATTTT. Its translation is CASSVGAGGTSTDTQYF.

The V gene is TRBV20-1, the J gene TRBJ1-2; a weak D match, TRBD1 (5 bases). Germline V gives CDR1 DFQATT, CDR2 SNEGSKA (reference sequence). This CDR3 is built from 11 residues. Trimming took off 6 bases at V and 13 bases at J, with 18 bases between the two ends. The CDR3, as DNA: TGCAGTGCCCCCGGACAAGTCGGTCTCACCTTC. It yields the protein CSAPGQVGLTF.

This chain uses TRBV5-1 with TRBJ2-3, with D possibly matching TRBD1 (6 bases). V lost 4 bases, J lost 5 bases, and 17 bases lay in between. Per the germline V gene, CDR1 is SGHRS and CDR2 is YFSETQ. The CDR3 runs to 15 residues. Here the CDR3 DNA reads TGCGCCAGCAGCAGGGGGACCGCAGGTAGAGATACGCAGTATTTT. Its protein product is CASSRGTAGRDTQYF.

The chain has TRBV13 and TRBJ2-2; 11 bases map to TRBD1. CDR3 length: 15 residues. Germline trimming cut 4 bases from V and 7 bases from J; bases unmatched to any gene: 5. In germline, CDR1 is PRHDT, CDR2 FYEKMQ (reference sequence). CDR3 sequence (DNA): TGTGCCAGCAGCTACCGGACAGGGGGCGGCGGGGAGCTGTTTTTT. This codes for CASSYRTGGGGELFF.

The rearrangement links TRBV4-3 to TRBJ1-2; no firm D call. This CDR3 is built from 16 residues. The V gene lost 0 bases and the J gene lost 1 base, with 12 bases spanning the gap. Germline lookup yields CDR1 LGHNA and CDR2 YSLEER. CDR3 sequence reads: CASSQDSLGGNYGYTF. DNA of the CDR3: TGCGCCAGCAGCCAAGATAGTCTGGGAGGTAACTATGGCTACACCTTC.

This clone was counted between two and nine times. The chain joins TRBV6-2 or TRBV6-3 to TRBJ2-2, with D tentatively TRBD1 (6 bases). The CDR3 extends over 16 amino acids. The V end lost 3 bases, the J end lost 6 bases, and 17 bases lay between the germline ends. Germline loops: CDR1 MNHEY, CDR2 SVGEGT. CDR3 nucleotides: TGTGCCAGCAGTTATAGGGCAGGGGAACCCCCCGGGGAGCTGTTTTTT. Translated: CASSYRAGEPPGELFF.

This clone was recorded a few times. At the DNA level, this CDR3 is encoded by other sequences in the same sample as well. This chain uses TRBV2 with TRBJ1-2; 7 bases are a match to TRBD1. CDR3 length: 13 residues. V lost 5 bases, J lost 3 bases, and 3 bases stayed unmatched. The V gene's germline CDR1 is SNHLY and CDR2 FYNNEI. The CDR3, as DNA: TGTGCCAGCAGTCCAACAGGGGACTATGGCTACACCTTC. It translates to CASSPTGDYGYTF. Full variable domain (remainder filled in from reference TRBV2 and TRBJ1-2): EPEVTQTPSHQVTQMGQEVILRCVPISNHLYFYWYRQILGQKVEFLVSFYNNEISEKSEIFDDQFSVERPDGSNFTLKIRSTKLEDSAMYFCASSPTGDYGYTFGSGTRLTVV.

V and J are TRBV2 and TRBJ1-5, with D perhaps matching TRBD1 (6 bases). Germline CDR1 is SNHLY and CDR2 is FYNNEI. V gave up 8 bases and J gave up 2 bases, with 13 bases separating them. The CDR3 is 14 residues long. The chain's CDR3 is CASQTGSGNQPQHF. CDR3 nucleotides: TGTGCCAGCCAAACAGGGTCCGGCAATCAGCCCCAGCATTTT.

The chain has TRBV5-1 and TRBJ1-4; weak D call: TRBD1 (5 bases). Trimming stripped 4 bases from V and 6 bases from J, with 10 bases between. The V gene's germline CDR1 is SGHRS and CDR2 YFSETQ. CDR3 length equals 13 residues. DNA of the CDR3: TGCGCCAGCAGCCCCCCGGGGGATGAAAAACTGTTTTTT. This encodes CASSPPGDEKLFF.

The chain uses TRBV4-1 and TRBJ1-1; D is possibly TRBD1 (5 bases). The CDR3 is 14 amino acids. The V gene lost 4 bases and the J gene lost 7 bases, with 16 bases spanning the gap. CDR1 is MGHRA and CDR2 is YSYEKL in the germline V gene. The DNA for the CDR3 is TGCGCCAGCAGCCCCGGAAGGACACATGGTGAAGCTTTCTTT. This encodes CASSPGRTHGEAFF.

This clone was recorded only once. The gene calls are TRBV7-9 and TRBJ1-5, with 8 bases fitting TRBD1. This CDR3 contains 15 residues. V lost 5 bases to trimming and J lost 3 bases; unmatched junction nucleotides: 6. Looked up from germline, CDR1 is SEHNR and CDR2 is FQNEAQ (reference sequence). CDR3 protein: CASSPGQGDNQPQHF. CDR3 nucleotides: TGTGCCAGCAGCCCCGGACAGGGTGACAATCAGCCCCAGCATTTT. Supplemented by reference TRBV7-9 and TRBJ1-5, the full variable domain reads DTGVSQNPRHKITKRGQNVTFRCDPISEHNRLYWYRQTLGQGPEFLTYFQNEAQLEKSRLLSDRFSAERPKGSFSTLEIQRTEQGDSAMYLCASSPGQGDNQPQHFGDGTRLSIL.

The CDR3 loop is CASSPGQGSYEQYF. CDR3 nucleotide sequence: TGTGCCAGCAGCCCCGGACAGGGTTCCTACGAGCAGTACTTC. The chain couples TRBV13 to TRBJ2-7, with 8 bases aligning to TRBD1. From germline, CDR1 is PRHDT and CDR2 FYEKMQ (reference sequence). This CDR3 has 14 amino acids. The V segment lost 5 bases and the J segment 1 base; nucleotides outside the gene matches: 4.

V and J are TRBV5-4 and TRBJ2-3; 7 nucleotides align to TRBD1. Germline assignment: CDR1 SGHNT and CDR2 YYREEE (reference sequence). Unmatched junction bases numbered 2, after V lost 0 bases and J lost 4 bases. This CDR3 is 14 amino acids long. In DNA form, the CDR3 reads TGTGCCAGCAGCTTGGCAGGGGGAGCAGATACGCAGTATTTT. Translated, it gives CASSLAGGADTQYF.

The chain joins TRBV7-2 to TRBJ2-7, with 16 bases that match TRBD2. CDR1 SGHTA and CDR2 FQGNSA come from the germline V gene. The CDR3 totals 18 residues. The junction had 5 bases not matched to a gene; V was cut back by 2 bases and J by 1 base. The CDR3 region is CASSLIGTSGGASYEQYF. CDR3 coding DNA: TGTGCCAGCAGCTTAATCGGGACTAGCGGGGGGGCGTCCTACGAGCAGTACTTC.

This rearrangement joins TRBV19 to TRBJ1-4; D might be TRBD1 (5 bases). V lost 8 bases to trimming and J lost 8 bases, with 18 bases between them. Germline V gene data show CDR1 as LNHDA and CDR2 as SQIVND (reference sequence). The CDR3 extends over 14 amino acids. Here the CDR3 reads CASVAGPGGEKLFF. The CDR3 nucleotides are TGTGCCAGTGTCGCAGGGCCGGGCGGAGAAAAACTGTTTTTT.